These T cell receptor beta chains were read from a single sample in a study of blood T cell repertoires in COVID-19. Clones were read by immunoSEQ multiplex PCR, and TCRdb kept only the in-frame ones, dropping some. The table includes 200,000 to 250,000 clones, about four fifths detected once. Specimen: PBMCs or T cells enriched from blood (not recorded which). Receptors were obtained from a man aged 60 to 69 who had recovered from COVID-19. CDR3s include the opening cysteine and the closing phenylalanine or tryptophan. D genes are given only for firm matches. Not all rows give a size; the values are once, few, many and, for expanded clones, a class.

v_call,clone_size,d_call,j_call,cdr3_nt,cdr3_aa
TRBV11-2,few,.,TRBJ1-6,TGTGCCAGCAGCCACGGCGTACAGCCGACGAGCTCCTATAATTCACCCCTCCACTTT,CASSHGVQPTSSYNSPLHF
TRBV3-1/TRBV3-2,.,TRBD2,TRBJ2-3,TGTGCCAGCAGCCAGTTAGCGGGGGCCACAGATACGCAGTATTTT,CASSQLAGATDTQYF
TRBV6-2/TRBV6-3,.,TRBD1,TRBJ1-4,TGTGCCAGCAGCCCGGGACAGGGGAGGTTAGCTAATGAAAAACTGTTTTTT,CASSPGQGRLANEKLFF
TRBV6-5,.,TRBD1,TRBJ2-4,TGTGCCAGCAGTCGGGGACAGGAGGCTAAAAACATTCAGTACTTC,CASSRGQEAKNIQYF
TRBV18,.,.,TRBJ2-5,TGTGCCAGCTCACCACAGAGGTCAGTGAGGGAACCCCAAGAGACCCAGTACTTC,CASSPQRSVREPQETQYF
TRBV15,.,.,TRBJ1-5,TGTGCCACCAGCAGAGAACAGACGGGCAATCAGCCCCAGCATTTT,CATSREQTGNQPQHF
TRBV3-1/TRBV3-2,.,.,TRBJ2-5,TGTGCCAGCAGCCAAGACAGGTACGGTCAAGAGACCCAGTACTTC,CASSQDRYGQETQYF
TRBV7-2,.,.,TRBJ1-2,TGTGCCAGCAGCTTAACCTACAGTTCCAACTATGGCTACACCTTC,CASSLTYSSNYGYTF
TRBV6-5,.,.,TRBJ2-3,TGTGCCAGCAGTTACTCGGCAGGTCAGGGCACAGATACGCAGTATTTT,CASSYSAGQGTDTQYF
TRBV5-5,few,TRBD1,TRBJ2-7,TGTGCCAGCGGAAGGGACAGTCGGTACGAGCAGTACTTC,CASGRDSRYEQYF
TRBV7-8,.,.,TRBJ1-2,TGTGCCAGCAGCCGGACTGAAATATATGGCTACACCTTC,CASSRTEIYGYTF
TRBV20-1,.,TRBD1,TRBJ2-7,TGCAGTGCTAGTCGGGACAGGGGGCGCGAGCAGTACTTC,CSASRDRGREQYF
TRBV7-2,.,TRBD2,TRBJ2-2,TGTGCCAGCAGCTTAAGTAGCGGGGGTGAAGCCGGGGAGCTGTTTTTT,CASSLSSGGEAGELFF
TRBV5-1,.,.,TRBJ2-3,TGCGCCAGCAGTCCTCTCCGGGGGTTGAGCACAGATACGCAGTATTTT,CASSPLRGLSTDTQYF
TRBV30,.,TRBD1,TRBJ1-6,TGTGCCGGGGCAGGGGGCCCGAATTCACCCCTCCACTTT,CAGAGGPNSPLHF
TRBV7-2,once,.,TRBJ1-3,TGTGCCAGCAGCTTAGTGGGAGGGTCTGGAAACACCATATATTTT,CASSLVGGSGNTIYF
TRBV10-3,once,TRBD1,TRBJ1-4,TGTGCCGTAGGACAGGGGGATAATGAAAAACTGTTTTTT,CAVGQGDNEKLFF
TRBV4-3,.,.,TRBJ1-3,TGCGCCAGCAGCCAAGAACAGGGTCGCAGAAACACCATATATTTT,CASSQEQGRRNTIYF
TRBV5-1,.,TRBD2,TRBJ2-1,TGCGCCCGCAGCGGGCGGGGGGGGGCCTACAATGAGCAGTTCTTC,CARSGRGGAYNEQFF
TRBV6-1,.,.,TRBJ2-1,TGTGCCAGCAGTGATCCAGGAGGTGAGCAGTTCTTC,CASSDPGGEQFF
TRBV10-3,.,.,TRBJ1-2,TGTGCCATCAGTGATCTAGGAATAGGCTATGGCTACACCTTC,CAISDLGIGYGYTF
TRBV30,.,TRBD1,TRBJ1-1,TGTGCCTGGAGTGGGGACAGGGGGCCCTTCGTCACTGAAGCTTTCTTT,CAWSGDRGPFVTEAFF
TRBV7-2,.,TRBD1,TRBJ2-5,TGTGCCAGCAGCCTGACAGGGGGCGCGGAGACCCAGTACTTC,CASSLTGGAETQYF
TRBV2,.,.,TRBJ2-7,TGTGCCACCACAGGGCTCCTTACCTACGAGCAGTACTTC,CATTGLLTYEQYF
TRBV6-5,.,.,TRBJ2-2,TGTGCCAGCAGCTTTAACACCGGGGAGCTGTTTTTT,CASSFNTGELFF
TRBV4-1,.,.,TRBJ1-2,TGCGCCAGCAGCCAAGATGATAGAGCTAACTATGGCTACACCTTC,CASSQDDRANYGYTF
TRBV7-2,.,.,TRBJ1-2,TGTGCCAGCAGCTTAGATCCAGCTAACTATGGCTACACCTTC,CASSLDPANYGYTF
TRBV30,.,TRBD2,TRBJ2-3,TGTGCCTGGAGTAGGGGACTAGCGGACGGCACAGATACGCAGTATTTT,CAWSRGLADGTDTQYF
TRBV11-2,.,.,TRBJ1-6,TGTGCCAGCAGCTCTCGCTTCGCGGGGTCCACTCATTCACCCCTCCACTTT,CASSSRFAGSTHSPLHF
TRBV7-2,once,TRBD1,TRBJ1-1,TGTGCCAGCAGCCCGACGAGGGGGCTGGTCAGTGAAGCTTTCTTT,CASSPTRGLVSEAFF
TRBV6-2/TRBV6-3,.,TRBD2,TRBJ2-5,TGTGCCAGCAGTTACCCCCCAGCCTTAGCGGGGGGGCGAGAGACCCAGTACTTC,CASSYPPALAGGRETQYF